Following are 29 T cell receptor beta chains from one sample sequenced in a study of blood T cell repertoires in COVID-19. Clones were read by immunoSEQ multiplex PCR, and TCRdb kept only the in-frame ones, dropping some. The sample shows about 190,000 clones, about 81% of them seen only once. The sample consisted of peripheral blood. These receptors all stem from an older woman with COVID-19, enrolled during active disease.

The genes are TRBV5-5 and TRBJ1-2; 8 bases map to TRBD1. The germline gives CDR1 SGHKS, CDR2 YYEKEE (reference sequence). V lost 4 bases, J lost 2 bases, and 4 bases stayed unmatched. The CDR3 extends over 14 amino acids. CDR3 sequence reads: CASSLQGVNYGYTF. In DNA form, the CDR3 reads TGTGCCAGCAGCCTACAGGGGGTAAACTATGGCTACACCTTC. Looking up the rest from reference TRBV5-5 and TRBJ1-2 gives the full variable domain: DAGVTQSPTHLIKTRGQQVTLRCSPISGHKSVSWYQQVLGQGPQFIFQYYEKEERGRGNFPDRFSARQFPNYSSELNVNALLLGDSALYLCASSLQGVNYGYTFGSGTRLTVV.

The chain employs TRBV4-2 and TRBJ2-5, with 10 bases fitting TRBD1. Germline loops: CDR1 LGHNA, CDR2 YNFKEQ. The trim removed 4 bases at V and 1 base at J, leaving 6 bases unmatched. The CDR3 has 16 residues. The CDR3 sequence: CASSRTGTGVQETQYF. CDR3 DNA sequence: TGTGCCAGCAGCCGCACCGGGACAGGGGTCCAAGAGACCCAGTACTTC.

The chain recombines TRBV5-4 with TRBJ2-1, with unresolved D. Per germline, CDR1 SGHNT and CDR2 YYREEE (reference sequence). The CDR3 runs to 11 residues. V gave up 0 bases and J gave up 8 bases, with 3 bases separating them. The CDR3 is CASSLADEQFF. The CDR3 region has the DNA TGTGCCAGCAGCTTGGCCGATGAGCAGTTCTTC.

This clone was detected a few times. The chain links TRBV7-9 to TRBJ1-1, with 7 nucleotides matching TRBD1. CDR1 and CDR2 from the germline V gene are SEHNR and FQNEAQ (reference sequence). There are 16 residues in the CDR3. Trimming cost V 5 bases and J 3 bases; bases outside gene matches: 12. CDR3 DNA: TGTGCCAGCAGCCCGGACCAGGGGGGTCCGTACACTGAAGCTTTCTTT. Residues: CASSPDQGGPYTEAFF.

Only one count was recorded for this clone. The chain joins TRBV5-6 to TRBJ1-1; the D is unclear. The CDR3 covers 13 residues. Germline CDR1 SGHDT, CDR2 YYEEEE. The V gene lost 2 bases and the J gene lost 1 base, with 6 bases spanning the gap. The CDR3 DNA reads TGTGCCAGCAGCTTCTCAGGGAACACTGAAGCTTTCTTT. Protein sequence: CASSFSGNTEAFF.

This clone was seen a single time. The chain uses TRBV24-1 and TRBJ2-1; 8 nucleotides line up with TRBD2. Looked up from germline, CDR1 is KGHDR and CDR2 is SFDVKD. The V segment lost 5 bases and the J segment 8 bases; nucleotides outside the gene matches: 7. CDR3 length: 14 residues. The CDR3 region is CATSVTGGLDEQFF. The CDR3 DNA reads TGTGCCACCAGTGTGACGGGGGGGCTCGATGAGCAGTTCTTC.

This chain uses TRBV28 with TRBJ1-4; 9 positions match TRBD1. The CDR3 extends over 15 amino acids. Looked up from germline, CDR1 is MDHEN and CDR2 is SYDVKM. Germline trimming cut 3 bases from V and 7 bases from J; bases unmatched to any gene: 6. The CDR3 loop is CASSFTGQGGEKLFF. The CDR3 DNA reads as TGTGCCAGCAGTTTCACGGGACAGGGAGGTGAAAAACTGTTTTTT.

Here the CDR3 DNA reads TGTGCCAGCATTCGGACAGGGCGGGAGACCCAGTACTTC. It specifies CASIRTGRETQYF. This chain joins TRBV28 and TRBJ2-5, with 8 nucleotides matching TRBD1. This CDR3 region has 13 residues. Per germline, CDR1 MDHEN and CDR2 SYDVKM. Unmatched junction bases numbered 6, after V lost 7 bases and J lost 5 bases.

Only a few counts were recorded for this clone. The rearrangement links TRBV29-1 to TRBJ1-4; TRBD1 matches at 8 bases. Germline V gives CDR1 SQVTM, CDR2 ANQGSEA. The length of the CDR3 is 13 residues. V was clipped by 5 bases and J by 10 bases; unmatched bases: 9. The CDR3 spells CSVPDRERGKLFF. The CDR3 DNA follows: TGCAGCGTTCCGGACAGGGAGCGGGGAAAACTGTTTTTT.

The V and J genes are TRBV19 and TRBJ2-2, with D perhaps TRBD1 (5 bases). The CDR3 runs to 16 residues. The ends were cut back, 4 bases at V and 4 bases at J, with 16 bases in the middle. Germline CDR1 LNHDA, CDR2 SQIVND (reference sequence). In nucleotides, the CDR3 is TGTGCCAGTAGTACCATGCAGGGTTGGGGCACCGGGGAGCTGTTTTTT. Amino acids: CASSTMQGWGTGELFF.

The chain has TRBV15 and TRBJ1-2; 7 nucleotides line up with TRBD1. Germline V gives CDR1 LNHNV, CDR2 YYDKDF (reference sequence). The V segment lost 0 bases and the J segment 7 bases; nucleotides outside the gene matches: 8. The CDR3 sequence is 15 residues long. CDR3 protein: CATSRDGAGGRGYTF. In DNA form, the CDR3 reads TGTGCCACCAGCAGAGATGGAGCAGGGGGACGTGGCTACACCTTC.

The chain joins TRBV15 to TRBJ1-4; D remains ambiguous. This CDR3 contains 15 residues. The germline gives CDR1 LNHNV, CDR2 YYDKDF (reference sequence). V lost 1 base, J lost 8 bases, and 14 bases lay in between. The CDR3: CATSRVGSEGEKLFF. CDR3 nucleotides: TGTGCCACCAGCAGAGTCGGTAGCGAAGGGGAAAAACTGTTTTTT.

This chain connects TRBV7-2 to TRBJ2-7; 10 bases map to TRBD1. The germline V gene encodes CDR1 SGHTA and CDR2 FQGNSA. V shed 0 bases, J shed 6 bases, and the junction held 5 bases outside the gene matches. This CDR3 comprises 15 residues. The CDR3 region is CASSLAGQGLIEQYF. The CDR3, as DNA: TGTGCCAGCAGCTTAGCGGGACAGGGGTTGATCGAGCAGTACTTC.

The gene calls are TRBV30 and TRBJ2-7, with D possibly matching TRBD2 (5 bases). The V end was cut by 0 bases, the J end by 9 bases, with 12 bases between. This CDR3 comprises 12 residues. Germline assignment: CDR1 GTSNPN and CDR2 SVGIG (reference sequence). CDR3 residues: CAWSVHREGQYF. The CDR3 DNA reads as TGTGCCTGGAGTGTACACCGGGAAGGGCAGTACTTC.

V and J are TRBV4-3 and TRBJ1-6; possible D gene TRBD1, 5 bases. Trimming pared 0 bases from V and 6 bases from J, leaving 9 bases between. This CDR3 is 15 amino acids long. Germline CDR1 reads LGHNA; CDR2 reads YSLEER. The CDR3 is CASSQDGDFNSPLHF. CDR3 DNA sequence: TGCGCCAGCAGCCAAGACGGGGACTTTAATTCACCCCTCCACTTT.

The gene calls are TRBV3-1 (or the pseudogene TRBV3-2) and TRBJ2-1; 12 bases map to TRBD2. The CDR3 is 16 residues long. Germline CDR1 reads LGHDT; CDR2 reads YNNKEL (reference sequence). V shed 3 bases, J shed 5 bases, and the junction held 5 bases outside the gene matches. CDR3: CASSQTTSGGNNEQFF. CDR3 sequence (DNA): TGTGCCAGCAGCCAGACAACTAGCGGGGGGAACAATGAGCAGTTCTTC.

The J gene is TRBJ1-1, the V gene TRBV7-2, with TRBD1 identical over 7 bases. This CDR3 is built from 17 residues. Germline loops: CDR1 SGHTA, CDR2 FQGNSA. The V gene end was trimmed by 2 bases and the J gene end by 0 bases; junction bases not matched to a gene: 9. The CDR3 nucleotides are TGTGCCAGCAGCTTAAATTCGGGACAGCGACTGAACACTGAAGCTTTCTTT. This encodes CASSLNSGQRLNTEAFF.

The CDR3 DNA follows: TGTGCCAGCAGTTACTACGTAGCAAATGAGCAGTTCTTC. This gives the protein CASSYYVANEQFF. V is TRBV6-2 or TRBV6-3 and J is TRBJ2-1; D gene unclear. Trimming removed 1 base from V and 7 bases from J, with 8 bases in between. The germline V gene encodes CDR1 MNHEY and CDR2 SVGEGT. The CDR3 spans 13 residues.

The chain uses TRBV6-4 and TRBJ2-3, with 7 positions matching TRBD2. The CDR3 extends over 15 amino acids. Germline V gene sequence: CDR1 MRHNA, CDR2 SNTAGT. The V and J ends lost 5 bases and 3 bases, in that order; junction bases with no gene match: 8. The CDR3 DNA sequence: TGTGCCAGCAGTCCGAGCGGGATGGGAACAGATACGCAGTATTTT. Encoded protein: CASSPSGMGTDTQYF.

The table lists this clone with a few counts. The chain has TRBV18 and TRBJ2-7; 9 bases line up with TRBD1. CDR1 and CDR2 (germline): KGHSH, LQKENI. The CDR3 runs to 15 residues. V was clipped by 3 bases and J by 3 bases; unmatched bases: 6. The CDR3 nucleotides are TGTGCCAGCTCACCGGGACAGGGTCTCGACTACGAGCAGTACTTC. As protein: CASSPGQGLDYEQYF.

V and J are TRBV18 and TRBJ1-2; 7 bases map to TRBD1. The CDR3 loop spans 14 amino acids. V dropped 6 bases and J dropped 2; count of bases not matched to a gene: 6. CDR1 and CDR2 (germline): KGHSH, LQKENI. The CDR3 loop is CASSSRQGNYGYTF. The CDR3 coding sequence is TGTGCCAGCTCGTCCCGACAGGGCAACTATGGCTACACCTTC.

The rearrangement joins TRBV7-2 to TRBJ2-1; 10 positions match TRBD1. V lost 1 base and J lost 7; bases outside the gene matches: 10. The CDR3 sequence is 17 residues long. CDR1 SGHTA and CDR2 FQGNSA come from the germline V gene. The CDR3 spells CASSLVASRTGGNEQFF. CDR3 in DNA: TGTGCCAGCAGCTTAGTCGCGTCGAGGACAGGGGGGAATGAGCAGTTCTTC.

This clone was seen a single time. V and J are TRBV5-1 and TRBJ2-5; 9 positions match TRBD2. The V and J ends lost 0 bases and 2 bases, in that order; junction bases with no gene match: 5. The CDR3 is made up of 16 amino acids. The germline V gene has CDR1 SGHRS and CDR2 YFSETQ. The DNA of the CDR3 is TGCGCCAGCAGCTTGGAAGGTAGCGGGGGTCAAGAGACCCAGTACTTC. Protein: CASSLEGSGGQETQYF. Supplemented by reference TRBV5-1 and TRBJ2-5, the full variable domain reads KAGVTQTPRYLIKTRGQQVTLSCSPISGHRSVSWYQQTPGQGLQFLFEYFSETQRNKGNFPGRFSGRQFSNSRSEMNVSTLELGDSALYLCASSLEGSGGQETQYFGPGTRLLVL.

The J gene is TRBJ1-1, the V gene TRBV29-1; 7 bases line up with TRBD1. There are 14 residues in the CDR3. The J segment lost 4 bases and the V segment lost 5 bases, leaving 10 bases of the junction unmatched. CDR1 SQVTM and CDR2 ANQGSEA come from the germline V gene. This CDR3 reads CSVKTTGSGTEAFF. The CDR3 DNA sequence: TGCAGCGTTAAAACGACAGGGTCGGGCACTGAAGCTTTCTTT. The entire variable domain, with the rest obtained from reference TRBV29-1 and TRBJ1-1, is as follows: SAVISQKPSRDICQRGTSLTIQCQVDSQVTMMFWYRQQPGQSLTLIATANQGSEATYESGFVIDKFPISRPNLTFSTLTVSNMSPEDSSIYLCSVKTTGSGTEAFFGQGTRLTVV.

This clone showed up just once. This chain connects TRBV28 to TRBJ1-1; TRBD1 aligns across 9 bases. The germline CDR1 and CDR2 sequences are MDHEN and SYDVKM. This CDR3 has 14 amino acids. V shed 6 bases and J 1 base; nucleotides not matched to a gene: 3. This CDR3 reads CASSPQGANTEAFF. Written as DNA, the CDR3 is TGTGCCAGCAGCCCACAGGGGGCGAACACTGAAGCTTTCTTT.

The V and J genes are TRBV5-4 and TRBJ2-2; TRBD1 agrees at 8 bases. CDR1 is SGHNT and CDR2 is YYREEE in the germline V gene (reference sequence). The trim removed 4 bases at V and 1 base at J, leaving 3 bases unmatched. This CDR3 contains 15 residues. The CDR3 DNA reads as TGTGCCAGCAGCCCAGGGACAGGGAACACCGGGGAGCTGTTTTTT. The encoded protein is CASSPGTGNTGELFF.

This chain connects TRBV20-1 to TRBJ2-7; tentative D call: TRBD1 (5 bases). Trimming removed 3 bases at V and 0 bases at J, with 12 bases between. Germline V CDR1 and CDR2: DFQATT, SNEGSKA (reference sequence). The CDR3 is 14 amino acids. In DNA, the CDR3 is TGCAGTGCTAGTAGACAGCCATCCTCCTACGAGCAGTACTTC. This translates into CSASRQPSSYEQYF.

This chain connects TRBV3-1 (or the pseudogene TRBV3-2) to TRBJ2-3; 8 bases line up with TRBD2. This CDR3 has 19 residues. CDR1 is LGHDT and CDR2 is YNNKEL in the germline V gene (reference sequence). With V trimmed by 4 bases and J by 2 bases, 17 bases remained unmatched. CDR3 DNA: TGTGCCAGCAGCCGAGTTACGGCGGGGGGAGTGCGGATCACAGATACGCAGTATTTT. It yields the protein CASSRVTAGGVRITDTQYF.

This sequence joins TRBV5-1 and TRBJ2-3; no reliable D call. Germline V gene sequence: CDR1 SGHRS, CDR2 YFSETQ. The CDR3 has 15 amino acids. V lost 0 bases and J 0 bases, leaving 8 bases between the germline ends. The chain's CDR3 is CASSLEAPSTDTQYF. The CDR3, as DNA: TGCGCCAGCAGCTTGGAAGCCCCTAGCACAGATACGCAGTATTTT.